Listed below are T cell receptor beta chains from one sample, sequenced in a study of cytomegalovirus exposure and HLA in healthy donors. Data came from immunoSEQ multiplex PCR; TCRdb stores just in-frame clones and leaves some out. In the table there are about 98,000 clones, about 90% of which are singletons. The sequenced sample consisted of PBMCs. These receptors came from a man aged 18 to 30 in good health and CMV-seropositive. The CDR3 runs from the conserved cysteine through the conserved F or W. A D gene is named only where the DNA matches it firmly. Clone size, where shown, is once, few, many, or a class for clones that have expanded.

abundance,j_gene,d_gene,v_gene,CDR3nt,CDR3aa
NA,TRBJ2-7,NA,TRBV5-5,TGTGCCAGCAGCCAGGTAGGGCAGGGGCCTCCCTACGAGCAGTACTTC,CASSQVGQGPPYEQYF
NA,TRBJ2-2,NA,TRBV25-1,TGTGCCAGGAGTGAAGTTTGGACTCGGTTTGTGTCCGGGGAGCTGTTTTTT,CARSEVWTRFVSGELFF
NA,TRBJ2-7,NA,TRBV12-5,TGTGCTAGTGGTTTGTCGGGCAGGGCCCTCGAGCAGTACTTC,CASGLSGRALEQYF
NA,TRBJ1-1,TRBD1,TRBV7-2,TGTGCCAGCAGCTTAGCTTGGATGGAGGTCAGGGGGTTTCCTGAAGCTTTCTTT,CASSLAWMEVRGFPEAFF
NA,TRBJ2-7,NA,TRBV10-3,TGTGCCATCATGGCTCAGGGGACCTACGAGCAGTACTTC,CAIMAQGTYEQYF
NA,TRBJ1-1,NA,TRBV6-6,TGTGCCAGCAGTTACTCCCAGGGGATGAACACTGAAGCTTTCTTT,CASSYSQGMNTEAFF
once,TRBJ1-4,TRBD1,TRBV7-6,TGTGCCAGCAGCCAGGACAGGGAACGAGAAAAACTGTTTTTT,CASSQDREREKLFF
NA,TRBJ1-2,TRBD1,TRBV27,TGTGCCAGCAGTTCAAGACCGGGACAGTTTTTCTATGGCTACACCTTC,CASSSRPGQFFYGYTF
NA,TRBJ2-5,NA,TRBV9,TGTGCCAGCAGCCCCCCAGGCAGGGTGGAGACCCAGTACTTC,CASSPPGRVETQYF
NA,TRBJ2-7,NA,TRBV7-9,TGTGCCAGCAGCCCTCCCCTGACGGGAACCTACGAGCAGTACTTC,CASSPPLTGTYEQYF
once,TRBJ2-7,NA,TRBV21-1,TGTGCCAGCAGCAAAAACGTCAGCTCCTACGAGCAGTACTTC,CASSKNVSSYEQYF
NA,TRBJ2-1,TRBD1,TRBV7-9,TGTGCCAGCAGCGTCACAGGGGACAATGAGCAGTTCTTC,CASSVTGDNEQFF
NA,TRBJ1-1,NA,TRBV6-6,TGTGCCAGCAGTTATTACAGGGAAAGCACTGAAGCTTTCTTT,CASSYYRESTEAFF
NA,TRBJ1-1,NA,TRBV5-8,TGTGCCAGCAGCTTGCTTTACGGGACTAACACTGAAGCTTTCTTT,CASSLLYGTNTEAFF
NA,TRBJ2-5,NA,TRBV9,TGTGCCAGCAGCGTAGGGAGGATTGAAGAGACCCAGTACTTC,CASSVGRIEETQYF
NA,TRBJ1-1,TRBD1,TRBV19,TGTGCCAGTAGTATACTCGGGACAGGGAGTTACGCTGAAGCTTTCTTT,CASSILGTGSYAEAFF
NA,TRBJ2-2,NA,TRBV19,TGTGCCAGTAGTATATACAGGCAGGGCGGCACCGGGGAGCTGTTTTTT,CASSIYRQGGTGELFF
NA,TRBJ1-1,TRBD1,TRBV19,TGTGCCAGTAGGATACAGGGGGCGGACACTGAAGCTTTCTTT,CASRIQGADTEAFF
few,TRBJ1-5,NA,TRBV21-1,TGTGCCAGCAGCAAAGTTAACAGGGGGTTTCAGCCCCAGCATTTT,CASSKVNRGFQPQHF
NA,TRBJ2-1,NA,TRBV7-8,TGTGCCAGCAGCCCCGCCGCGGGACTGGAGAATTGGAATGAGCAGTTCTTC,CASSPAAGLENWNEQFF
NA,TRBJ2-3,NA,TRBV7-7,TGTGCCAGCAGCTTAGAAGGGGGGGGCACAGATACGCAGTATTTT,CASSLEGGGTDTQYF
NA,TRBJ2-1,TRBD1,TRBV5-8,TGTGCCAGCAGCCCGGGACAGGTGAGGGGAAGTGAGCAGTTCTTC,CASSPGQVRGSEQFF
NA,TRBJ2-7,NA,TRBV9,TGTGCCAGCAGCGTAGCAGACTCCTACGAGCAGTACTTC,CASSVADSYEQYF
NA,TRBJ2-7,NA,TRBV6-5,TGTGCCAGCAGTTATACAAGTTTGGCCCCCTACGAGCAGTACTTC,CASSYTSLAPYEQYF
NA,TRBJ2-3,TRBD2,TRBV29-1,TGCAGCGTTGAAGCCGGGACTAGGGGGGGAGATACGCAGTATTTT,CSVEAGTRGGDTQYF
NA,TRBJ2-2,TRBD2,TRBV7-3,TGTGCCAGCAGCCCCCTAGCGGGAGGTCTTTACACCGGGGAGCTGTTTTTT,CASSPLAGGLYTGELFF
NA,TRBJ2-7,TRBD1,TRBV28,TGTGCCAGCAGCCGTCCCGGGGACAGACCCTACGAGCAGTACTTC,CASSRPGDRPYEQYF
NA,TRBJ2-1,TRBD2,TRBV11-3,TGTGCCAGCGAAAAGAGCGGGAGATTTAACAATGAGCAGTTCTTC,CASEKSGRFNNEQFF
once,TRBJ2-1,TRBD1,TRBV13,TGTGCCAGCAGCTTTCGGCAGGGGGCAGGGGATGAGCAGTTCTTC,CASSFRQGAGDEQFF
NA,TRBJ2-5,TRBD2,TRBV7-3,TGTGCCAGCAGCTTCTTAGCGGGAGAGCAAGAGACCCAGTACTTC,CASSFLAGEQETQYF
NA,TRBJ2-5,TRBD2,TRBV2,TGTGCCAGCATGGGGACTAGCGGGGCCCAAGAGACCCAGTACTTC,CASMGTSGAQETQYF
once,TRBJ2-2,NA,TRBV5-1,TGCGCCAGCAGGCTCGGACAGACGAACACCGGGGAGCTGTTTTTT,CASRLGQTNTGELFF
NA,TRBJ1-3,NA,TRBV6-1,TGTGCCAGCAGTGAAGCGCCCCGGGGCTCTGGAAACACCATATATTTT,CASSEAPRGSGNTIYF
NA,TRBJ1-1,TRBD1,TRBV29-1,TGCAGCGTCACTCGGACAGGGTCGGGGACTGAAGCTTTCTTT,CSVTRTGSGTEAFF
NA,TRBJ2-4,NA,TRBV5-1,TGCGCCAGCAGCTTCAGACTAGGCGTCAAAAACATTCAGTACTTC,CASSFRLGVKNIQYF
once,TRBJ2-7,TRBD2,TRBV28,TGTGCCAGTCGAATTGGGGGAGCGGGAGGGCCGAGCTACGAGCAGTACTTC,CASRIGGAGGPSYEQYF
NA,TRBJ2-7,NA,TRBV19,TGTGCCAGTAGTATAGGGCTAGCAGGCGAGCAGTACTTC,CASSIGLAGEQYF
NA,TRBJ2-1,NA,TRBV5-5,TGTGCCAGCAGCCCCACTAGTTACTCCTACAATGAGCAGTTCTTC,CASSPTSYSYNEQFF
NA,TRBJ2-1,TRBD2,TRBV6-5,TGTGCCAGCAACCAACCGGGAGGGTGGCAGTTCTTC,CASNQPGGWQFF
NA,TRBJ2-1,NA,TRBV27,TGTGCCAGCAGTTTAGCGGTAGCGGAGGGATACAATGAGCAGTTCTTC,CASSLAVAEGYNEQFF
NA,TRBJ2-5,NA,TRBV4-1,TGCGCCAGCAGCCAAGATCTAGAGACCCAGTACTTC,CASSQDLETQYF
NA,TRBJ2-2,NA,TRBV19,TGTGCCAGTATTGTCGGAGGAACGAACACCGGGGAGCTGTTTTTT,CASIVGGTNTGELFF
NA,TRBJ2-7,NA,TRBV27,TGTGCCAGCAGTTTATACGGTTACGAGCAGTACTTC,CASSLYGYEQYF
NA,TRBJ1-1,NA,TRBV5-1,TGCGCCAGCAGCTTGGGAAGGGAGGGGCGAGAAGCTTTCTTT,CASSLGREGREAFF
NA,TRBJ2-7,TRBD1,TRBV6-1,TGTGCCAGCAGTGAGCGGACAGGGTCCCGGCCCGAGCAGTACTTC,CASSERTGSRPEQYF
NA,TRBJ2-7,NA,TRBV19,TGTGCCAGTAGTATAGGTAAGGCAGGGTCATGGTTCTACGAGCAGTACTTC,CASSIGKAGSWFYEQYF
NA,TRBJ2-2,TRBD2,TRBV19,TGTGCCAGTAGTATAGGGTTAGCGGGAGGGCCGAGTACCGGGGAGCTGTTTTTT,CASSIGLAGGPSTGELFF
once,TRBJ2-1,NA,TRBV4-1,TGCGCCAGCAGCCAAGATCAGGGCGACTCCCAAATATACAATGAGCAGTTCTTC,CASSQDQGDSQIYNEQFF
NA,TRBJ1-5,TRBD1,TRBV27,TGTGCCAGCAGTTTATATTCGGGACAGGGGGGAATTATTAGTCAGCCCCAGCATTTT,CASSLYSGQGGIISQPQHF
NA,TRBJ2-6,NA,TRBV18,TGTGCCAGCTCACCGATAACAAATCTGGGGGCCAACGTCCTGACTTTC,CASSPITNLGANVLTF
NA,TRBJ1-1,TRBD1,TRBV19,TGTGCCAGTAGCACGGACAGGCGGCGAGCTTTCTTT,CASSTDRRRAFF
NA,TRBJ2-4,TRBD1,TRBV9,TGTGCCAGCAGCGGGAAGGGGGCTCGGGACATTCAGTACTTC,CASSGKGARDIQYF
NA,TRBJ2-1,TRBD2,TRBV15,TGTGCCACCAGCAGAAATAGCGGGAGGTTTTCCTACAATGAGCAGTTCTTC,CATSRNSGRFSYNEQFF
NA,TRBJ2-1,TRBD2,TRBV7-9,TGTGCCAGCAGCTCTACTAGCGGGGGGGCTCGGAATGAGCAGTTCTTC,CASSSTSGGARNEQFF